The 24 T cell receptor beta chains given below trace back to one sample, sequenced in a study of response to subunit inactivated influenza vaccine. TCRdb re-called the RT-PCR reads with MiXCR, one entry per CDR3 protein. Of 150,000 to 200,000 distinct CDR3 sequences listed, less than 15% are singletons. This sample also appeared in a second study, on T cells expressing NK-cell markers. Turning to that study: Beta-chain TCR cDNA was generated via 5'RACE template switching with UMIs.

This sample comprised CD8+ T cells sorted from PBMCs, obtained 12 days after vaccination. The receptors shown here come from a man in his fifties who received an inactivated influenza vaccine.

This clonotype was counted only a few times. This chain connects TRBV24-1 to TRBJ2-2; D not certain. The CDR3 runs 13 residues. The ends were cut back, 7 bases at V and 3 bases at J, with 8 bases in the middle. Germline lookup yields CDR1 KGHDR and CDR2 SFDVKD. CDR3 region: CATRDGDTGELFF. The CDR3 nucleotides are TGTGCCACCAGGGACGGTGACACCGGGGAGCTGTTTTTT.

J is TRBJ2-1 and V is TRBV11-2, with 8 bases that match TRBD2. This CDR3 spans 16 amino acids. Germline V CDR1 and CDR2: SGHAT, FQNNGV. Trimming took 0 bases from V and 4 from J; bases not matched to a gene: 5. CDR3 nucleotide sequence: TGTGCCAGCAGCTTAGAGGCACTAGCGGCGTACAATGAGCAGTTCTTC. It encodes CASSLEALAAYNEQFF.

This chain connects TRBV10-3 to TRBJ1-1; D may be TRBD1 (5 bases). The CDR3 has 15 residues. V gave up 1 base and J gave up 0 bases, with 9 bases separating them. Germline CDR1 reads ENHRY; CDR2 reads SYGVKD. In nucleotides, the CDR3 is TGTGCCATCAGTGAGTTACAGGCAATGAACACTGAAGCTTTCTTT. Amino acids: CAISELQAMNTEAFF.

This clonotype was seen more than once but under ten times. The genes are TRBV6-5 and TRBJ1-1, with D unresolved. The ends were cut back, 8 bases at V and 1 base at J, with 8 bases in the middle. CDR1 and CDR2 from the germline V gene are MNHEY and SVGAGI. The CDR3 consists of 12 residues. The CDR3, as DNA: TGTGCCAGCGGGCCTCCGAACACTGAAGCTTTCTTT. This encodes CASGPPNTEAFF.

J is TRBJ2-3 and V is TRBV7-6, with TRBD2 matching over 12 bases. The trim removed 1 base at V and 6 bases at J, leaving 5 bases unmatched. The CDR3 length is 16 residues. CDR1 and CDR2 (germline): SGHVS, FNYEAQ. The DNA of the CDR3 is TGTGCCAGCAGCTTAGTGACTAGCGGGAGCTTGGATACGCAGTATTTT. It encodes CASSLVTSGSLDTQYF.

CDR3 coding DNA: TGTGCCAGCAGCCGCAGACAGGGGGGATCCTACGAGCAGTACTTC. Amino acid sequence: CASSRRQGGSYEQYF. The gene calls are TRBV27 and TRBJ2-7; 9 positions match TRBD1. Per the germline V gene, CDR1 is MNHEY and CDR2 is SMNVEV (reference sequence). V gave up 6 bases and J gave up 1 base; unmatched junction bases: 7. The CDR3 sequence is 15 residues long.

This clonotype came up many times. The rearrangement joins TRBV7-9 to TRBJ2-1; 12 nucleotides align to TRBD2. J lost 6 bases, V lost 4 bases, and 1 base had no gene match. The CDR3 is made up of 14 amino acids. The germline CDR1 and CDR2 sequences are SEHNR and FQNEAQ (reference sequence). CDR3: CASSSSGRANEQFF. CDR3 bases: TGTGCCAGCAGCTCTAGCGGGAGGGCCAATGAGCAGTTCTTC. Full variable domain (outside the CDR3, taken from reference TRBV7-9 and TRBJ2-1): DTGVSQNPRHKITKRGQNVTFRCDPISEHNRLYWYRQTLGQGPEFLTYFQNEAQLEKSRLLSDRFSAERPKGSFSTLEIQRTEQGDSAMYLCASSSSGRANEQFFGPGTRLTVL.

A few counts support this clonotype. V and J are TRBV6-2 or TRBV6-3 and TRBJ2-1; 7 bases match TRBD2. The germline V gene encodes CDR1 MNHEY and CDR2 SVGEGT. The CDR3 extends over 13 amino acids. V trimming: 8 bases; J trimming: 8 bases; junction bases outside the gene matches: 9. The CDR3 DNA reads TGTGCCAGCGGACTAGGGCCCCGGGATGAGCAGTTCTTC. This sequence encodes CASGLGPRDEQFF.

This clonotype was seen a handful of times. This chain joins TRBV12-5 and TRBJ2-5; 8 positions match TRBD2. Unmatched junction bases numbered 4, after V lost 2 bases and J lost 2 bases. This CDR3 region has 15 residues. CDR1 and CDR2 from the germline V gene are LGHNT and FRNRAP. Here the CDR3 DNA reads TGTGCTAGTGGTTTGTATACTAGCGGACAAGAGACCCAGTACTTC. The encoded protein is CASGLYTSGQETQYF.

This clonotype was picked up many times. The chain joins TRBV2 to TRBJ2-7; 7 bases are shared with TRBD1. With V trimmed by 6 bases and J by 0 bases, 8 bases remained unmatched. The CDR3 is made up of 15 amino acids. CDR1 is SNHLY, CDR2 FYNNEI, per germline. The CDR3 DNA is TGTGCCAGCAGCAGATCGACAGGGAACTCCTACGAGCAGTACTTC. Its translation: CASSRSTGNSYEQYF.

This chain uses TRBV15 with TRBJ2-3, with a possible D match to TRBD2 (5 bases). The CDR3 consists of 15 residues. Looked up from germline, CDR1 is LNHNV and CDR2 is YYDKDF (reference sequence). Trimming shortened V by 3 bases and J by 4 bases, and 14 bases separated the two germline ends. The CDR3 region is CATSSNSEGADTQYF. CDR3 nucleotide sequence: TGTGCCACCAGCAGTAACTCCGAGGGCGCAGATACGCAGTATTTT.

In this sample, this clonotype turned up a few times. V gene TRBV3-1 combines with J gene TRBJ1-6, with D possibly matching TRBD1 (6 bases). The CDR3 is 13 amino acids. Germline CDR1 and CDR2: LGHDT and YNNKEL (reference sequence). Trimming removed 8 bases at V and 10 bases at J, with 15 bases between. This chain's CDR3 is CASPRGRRSPLHF. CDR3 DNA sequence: TGTGCCAGCCCCAGGGGCCGCCGATCACCCCTCCACTTT.

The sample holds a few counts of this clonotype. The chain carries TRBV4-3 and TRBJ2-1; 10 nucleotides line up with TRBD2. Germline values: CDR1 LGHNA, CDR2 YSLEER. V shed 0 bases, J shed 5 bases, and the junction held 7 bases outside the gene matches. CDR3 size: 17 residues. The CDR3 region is CASSQDRRTSGNNEQFF. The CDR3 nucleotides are TGCGCCAGCAGCCAAGATCGTCGGACTAGCGGTAACAATGAGCAGTTCTTC.

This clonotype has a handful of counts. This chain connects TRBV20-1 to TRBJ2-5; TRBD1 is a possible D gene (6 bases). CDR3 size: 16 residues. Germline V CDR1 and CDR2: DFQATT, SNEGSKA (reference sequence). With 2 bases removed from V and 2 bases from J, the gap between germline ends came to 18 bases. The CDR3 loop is CSARSPHIDRQETQYF. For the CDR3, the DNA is TGCAGTGCTAGATCCCCGCATATCGACAGGCAAGAGACCCAGTACTTC.

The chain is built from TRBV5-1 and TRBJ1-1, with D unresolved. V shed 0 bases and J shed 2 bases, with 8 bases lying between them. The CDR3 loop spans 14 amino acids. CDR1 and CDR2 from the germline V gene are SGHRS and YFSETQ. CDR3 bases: TGCGCCAGCAGCTTGGCGACCCAAAACACTGAAGCTTTCTTT. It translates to CASSLATQNTEAFF. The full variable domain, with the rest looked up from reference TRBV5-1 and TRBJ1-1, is KAGVTQTPRYLIKTRGQQVTLSCSPISGHRSVSWYQQTPGQGLQFLFEYFSETQRNKGNFPGRFSGRQFSNSRSEMNVSTLELGDSALYLCASSLATQNTEAFFGQGTRLTVV.

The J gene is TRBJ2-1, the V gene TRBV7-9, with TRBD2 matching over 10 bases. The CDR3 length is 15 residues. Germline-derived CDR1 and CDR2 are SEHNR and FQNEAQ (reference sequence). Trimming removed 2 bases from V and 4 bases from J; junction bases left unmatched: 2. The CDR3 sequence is CASSLQRGGYNEQFF. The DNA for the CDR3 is TGTGCCAGCAGCTTACAGCGGGGGGGATACAATGAGCAGTTCTTC.

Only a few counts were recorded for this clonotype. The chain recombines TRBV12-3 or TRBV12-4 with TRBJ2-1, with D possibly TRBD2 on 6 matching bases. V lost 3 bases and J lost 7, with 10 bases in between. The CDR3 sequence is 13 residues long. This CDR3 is CASSLGGWNEQFF. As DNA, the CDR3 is TGTGCCAGCAGTTTGGGGGGTTGGAATGAGCAGTTCTTC.

The CDR3 spells CASRPPQGSEQYF. The CDR3 DNA follows: TGCGCCAGCAGACCACCTCAGGGGAGCGAGCAGTACTTC. The chain carries TRBV5-1 and TRBJ2-7, with a tentative D call TRBD1 (6 bases). Germline CDR1 is SGHRS and CDR2 is YFSETQ. The length of the CDR3 is 13 residues. Trimming removed 5 bases at V and 6 bases at J, with 15 bases between.

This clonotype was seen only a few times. The CDR3 bases are TGCGCCAGCAGCGCGGACTCAAGGGCCTACAATGAGCAGTTCTTC. Protein: CASSADSRAYNEQFF. The chain joins TRBV5-1 to TRBJ2-1; D may be TRBD2 (5 bases). The germline V gene encodes CDR1 SGHRS and CDR2 YFSETQ. The CDR3 has 15 residues. Deletions cut 4 bases from V and 2 bases from J, with 13 bases between.

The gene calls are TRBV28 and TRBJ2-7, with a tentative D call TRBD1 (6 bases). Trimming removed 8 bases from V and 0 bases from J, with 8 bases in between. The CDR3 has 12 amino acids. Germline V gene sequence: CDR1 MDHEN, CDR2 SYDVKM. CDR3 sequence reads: CASQGSSYEQYF. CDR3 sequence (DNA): TGTGCCAGCCAGGGGAGCTCCTACGAGCAGTACTTC.

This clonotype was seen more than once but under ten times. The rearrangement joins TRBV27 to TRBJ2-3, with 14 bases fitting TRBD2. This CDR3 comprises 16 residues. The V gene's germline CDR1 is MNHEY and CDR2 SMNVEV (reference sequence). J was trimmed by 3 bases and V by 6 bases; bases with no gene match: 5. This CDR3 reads CASRRLAGGGTDTQYF. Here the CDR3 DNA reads TGTGCCAGCAGAAGACTAGCGGGGGGGGGAACAGATACGCAGTATTTT.

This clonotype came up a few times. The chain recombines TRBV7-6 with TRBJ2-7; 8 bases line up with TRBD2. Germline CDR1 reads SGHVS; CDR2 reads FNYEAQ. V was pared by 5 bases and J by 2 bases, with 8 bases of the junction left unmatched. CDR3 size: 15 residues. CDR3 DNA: TGTGCCAGCAGCCGTATAGCGGGAAATCCCTACGAGCAGTACTTC. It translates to CASSRIAGNPYEQYF.

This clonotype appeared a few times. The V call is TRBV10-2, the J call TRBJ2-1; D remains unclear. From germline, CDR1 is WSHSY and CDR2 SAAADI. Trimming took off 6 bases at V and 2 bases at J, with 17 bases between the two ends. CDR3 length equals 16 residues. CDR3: CASSYNPGSAYNEQFF. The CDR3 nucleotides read TGCGCCAGCAGCTATAACCCCGGGTCCGCCTACAATGAGCAGTTCTTC.

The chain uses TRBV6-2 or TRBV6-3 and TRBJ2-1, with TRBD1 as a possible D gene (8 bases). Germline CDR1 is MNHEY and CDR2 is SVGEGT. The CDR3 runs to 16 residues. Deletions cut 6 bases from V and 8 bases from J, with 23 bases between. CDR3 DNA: TGTGCCAGCAGGGGGCTTGACAGGGGCGGGGGCGATGAGCAGTTCTTC. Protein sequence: CASRGLDRGGGDEQFF.